The clone carrying this T cell receptor (beta chain) was recorded many times. Antigen unknown. The data were obtained in a study of T cell repertoires in cytomegalovirus infection. Study information: TCR beta signatures that were public indicated CMV infection and matching HLA type. Points from the study as a whole: CMV-specific TCR beta clonotypes restricted by HLA-C were the ones dominating the ex vivo response.

Deletions cut 1 base from V and 1 base from J, with 3 bases between. This CDR3 is 13 amino acids long. Germline V lookup: CDR1 SGHVS, CDR2 FNYEAQ. Each CDR3 protein gets one entry after TCRdb re-called the reads with MiXCR. The sample has approximately 300,000 distinct CDR3 sequences, just under 25% seen once. This chain connects TRBV7-6 to TRBJ2-3; D is uncertain. The material sequenced was cultured PBMCs, taken from culture after CMV antigen stimulation. This TCR was sampled from a human donor in good health (CMV status not recorded). Some clones in this sample may be carry-over from other donors' samples. The CDR3 DNA reads TGTGCCAGCAGCTTAGGGCGCACAGATACGCAGTATTTT. Protein product: CASSLGRTDTQYF.